Below are 28 T cell receptor beta chains sequenced from a single sample in a study of blood T cell repertoires in COVID-19 (dated by TCRdb to 2018 to 2021). Library preparation used the immunoSEQ multiplex PCR assay. TCRdb obtained this table from immuneACCESS and retained in-frame rearrangements with V and J assigned. These tables miss some clones; where compared with another copy, unresolved V genes account for less than half of the shortfall, and the remainder is unexplained. This sample lists some 150,000 clones; over 70% were detected once. The ten largest clones add up to 3.5% to 4% of the sample. Sequencing was done on a sample of PBMCs or T cells enriched from blood (not recorded which). These receptors originate from a woman aged 45-59 years in a cohort exposed to, infected with or recovered from COVID-19 (not recorded which).

This chain joins TRBV28 and TRBJ1-1; D is ambiguous. Germline CDR1 and CDR2: MDHEN and SYDVKM. The CDR3 consists of 15 residues. Trimming shortened V by 8 bases and J by 0 bases, and 16 bases separated the two germline ends. In DNA form, the CDR3 reads TGTGCCAGCTCCGATGGCGGAAAATTGAACACTGAAGCTTTCTTT. It translates to CASSDGGKLNTEAFF.

The CDR3, as DNA: TGTGCCGCACGTCCTCAAGGACAGGGTGATTGGCAGCCCCAGCATTTT. It encodes CAARPQGQGDWQPQHF. The chain couples TRBV2 to TRBJ1-5; 8 nucleotides agree with TRBD1. The junction had 19 bases not matched to a gene; V was cut back by 11 bases and J by 7 bases. The germline V gene has CDR1 SNHLY and CDR2 FYNNEI. The length of the CDR3 is 16 residues.

This sequence joins TRBV11-3 and TRBJ1-1; unclear D gene. V was pared by 4 bases and J by 2 bases, with 8 bases between. This CDR3 comprises 13 residues. Looked up from germline, CDR1 is SGHNT and CDR2 is YENEEA. The CDR3 nucleotides are TGTGCCAGCAGCTCTAATCACAACACTGAAGCTTTCTTT. It is translated as CASSSNHNTEAFF.

This clone has only one observation. The rearrangement uses TRBV5-4 and TRBJ2-7, with a weak D call TRBD2 (6 bases). The CDR3 runs to 16 residues. Per germline, CDR1 SGHNT and CDR2 YYREEE (reference sequence). V was cut by 4 bases and J by 4 bases, with 21 bases left in between. CDR3 in amino acids: CASSLTLGGGKYEQYF. The CDR3 DNA reads as TGTGCCAGCAGCCTGACCTTGGGGGGTGGGAAGTACGAGCAGTACTTC.

J is TRBJ1-2 and V is TRBV7-2, with TRBD1 matching 7 bases. Germline assignment: CDR1 SGHTA and CDR2 FQGNSA. This CDR3 contains 18 residues. V was pared by 5 bases and J by 7 bases, with 22 bases of the junction left unmatched. The CDR3 loop is CASSPQQGPQGVYGGYTF. CDR3 DNA: TGTGCCAGCAGCCCCCAACAGGGGCCGCAGGGGGTATATGGTGGCTACACCTTC.

This clone has just one count. This sequence joins TRBV6-5 and TRBJ2-6; D gene uncertain. Germline lookup yields CDR1 MNHEY and CDR2 SVGAGI. Trimming left V 7 bases short and J 0 bases short, with 7 bases between. The CDR3 consists of 14 residues. CDR3 sequence (DNA): TGTGCCAGCACGGGTTTCTCTGGGGCCAACGTCCTGACTTTC. Protein sequence: CASTGFSGANVLTF.

This clone was picked up one time. The chain couples TRBV19 to TRBJ2-5; D possibly corresponds to TRBD2 (5 bases). This CDR3 comprises 13 residues. The germline CDR1 and CDR2 sequences are LNHDA and SQIVND (reference sequence). The V end was cut by 5 bases, the J end by 5 bases, with 12 bases between. CDR3 bases: TGTGCCAGTAGTCGGGGTTGGGAGGAGACCCAGTACTTC. Translation: CASSRGWEETQYF.

The V and J genes are TRBV7-9 and TRBJ2-6, with D possibly matching TRBD2 (5 bases). Trimming pared 2 bases from V and 3 bases from J, leaving 8 bases between. This CDR3 spans 15 amino acids. Germline CDR1 is SEHNR and CDR2 is FQNEAQ (reference sequence). The CDR3 is CASSLTEGGANVLTF. The DNA for the CDR3 is TGTGCCAGCAGCTTAACTGAGGGTGGGGCCAACGTCCTGACTTTC.

The V call is TRBV6-4, the J call TRBJ1-4; a weak D match, TRBD1 (6 bases). The length of the CDR3 is 13 residues. V was pared by 9 bases and J by 7 bases, with 15 bases between. The V gene's germline CDR1 is MRHNA and CDR2 SNTAGT. Here the CDR3 reads CARGQGWVEKLFF. CDR3 DNA: TGTGCCAGAGGCCAGGGGTGGGTTGAAAAACTGTTTTTT.

The rearrangement uses TRBV5-1 and TRBJ1-2, with 8 bases matching TRBD1. This CDR3 has 14 amino acids. Trimming took 4 bases from V and 5 from J; bases not matched to a gene: 7. Germline V gives CDR1 SGHRS, CDR2 YFSETQ. CDR3 nucleotides: TGCGCCAGCAGCGAGGACAGGGCACCTTATGGCTACACCTTC. Amino acids: CASSEDRAPYGYTF.

The V call is TRBV10-1, the J call TRBJ2-7; maybe TRBD1 (7 bases). V lost 3 bases and J 4 bases, leaving 19 bases between the germline ends. Per the germline V gene, CDR1 is WNHNN and CDR2 is SYGVQD (reference sequence). The CDR3 spans 16 residues. DNA of the CDR3: TGCGCCAGCAGTGATGGGGGGACAGCGGCGGCATACGAGCAGTACTTC. This translates into CASSDGGTAAAYEQYF.

V gene TRBV6-1 combines with J gene TRBJ1-4; D might be TRBD1 (6 bases). Germline assignment: CDR1 MNHNS and CDR2 SASEGT. V was trimmed by 0 bases and J by 14 bases, leaving 16 bases between them. There are 14 residues in the CDR3. The CDR3 reads CASSEALGQPWLFF. CDR3 DNA sequence: TGTGCCAGCAGTGAAGCCCTGGGACAACCCTGGCTGTTTTTT.

This clone showed up just a few times. The chain is built from TRBV7-2 and TRBJ2-1; D is undetermined. The CDR3 has 15 amino acids. With 5 bases removed from V and 3 bases from J, the gap between germline ends came to 14 bases. Per germline, CDR1 SGHTA and CDR2 FQGNSA. The CDR3 sequence: CASSLGPVDYNEQFF. As DNA, the CDR3 is TGTGCCAGCAGCCTTGGCCCCGTCGACTACAATGAGCAGTTCTTC.

This clone was detected only a few times. The chain links TRBV11-2 to TRBJ1-1; 9 bases map to TRBD1. CDR1 is SGHAT, CDR2 FQNNGV, per germline. This CDR3 region has 14 residues. The V gene end was trimmed by 5 bases and the J gene end by 5 bases; junction bases not matched to a gene: 6. Written as DNA, the CDR3 is TGTGCCAGCAGCCAGGGGACAGGGAAGACTGAAGCTTTCTTT. It translates to CASSQGTGKTEAFF.

V usage is TRBV4-3 and J usage is TRBJ2-1, with D possibly matching TRBD2 (6 bases). CDR1 and CDR2 (germline): LGHNA, YSLEER. The CDR3 is made up of 15 amino acids. The V end was cut by 3 bases, the J end by 0 bases, with 9 bases between. The CDR3 is CASSQAGGSYNEQFF. CDR3 DNA: TGCGCCAGCAGCCAGGCCGGGGGCTCCTACAATGAGCAGTTCTTC.

The V and J genes are TRBV19 and TRBJ1-1; 8 bases agree with TRBD1. The CDR3 has 15 amino acids. From germline, CDR1 is LNHDA and CDR2 SQIVND (reference sequence). J gave up 2 bases and V 6 bases, and 8 bases lay outside the gene matches. The CDR3: CASSDRDRRNTEAFF. CDR3 in DNA: TGTGCCAGTAGCGACCGGGACAGGCGCAACACTGAAGCTTTCTTT.

The J gene is TRBJ1-5, the V gene TRBV6-2 or TRBV6-3, with 7 nucleotides matching TRBD1. Per germline, CDR1 MNHEY and CDR2 SVGEGT. After removal of 6 bases from V and 4 bases from J, the junction contained 9 bases not matched to a gene. The CDR3 consists of 15 residues. In DNA, the CDR3 is TGTGCCAGCAGCCGCGGTGGGACAGAGAATCAGCCCCAGCATTTT. This codes for CASSRGGTENQPQHF.

This chain uses TRBV15 with TRBJ1-1; no firm D call. V was pared by 0 bases and J by 4 bases, with 12 bases between. The CDR3 covers 15 residues. The V gene's germline CDR1 is LNHNV and CDR2 YYDKDF (reference sequence). The CDR3 is CATSRDPGFSTEAFF. Written as DNA, the CDR3 is TGTGCCACCAGCAGAGATCCGGGGTTCAGCACTGAAGCTTTCTTT. Looking up the rest from reference TRBV15 and TRBJ1-1 gives the full variable domain: DAMVIQNPRYQVTQFGKPVTLSCSQTLNHNVMYWYQQKSSQAPKLLFHYYDKDFNNEADTPDNFQSRRPNTSFCFLDIRSPGLGDTAMYLCATSRDPGFSTEAFFGQGTRLTVV.

In regard to this clone: The sample has other DNA sequences that encode this CDR3 too. CDR3 DNA sequence: TGTGCCAGTAGTCCTGGCGGGGAGACCCAGTACTTC. Translating it yields CASSPGGETQYF. This sequence joins TRBV19 and TRBJ2-5, with a weak D call TRBD2 (5 bases). Germline CDR1 LNHDA, CDR2 SQIVND (reference sequence). Trimming removed 5 bases at V and 5 bases at J, with 9 bases between. CDR3 size: 12 residues.

The chain recombines TRBV4-2 with TRBJ1-1; 12 nucleotides agree with TRBD1. The CDR3 is 18 amino acids. J gave up 3 bases and V 7 bases, and 15 bases lay outside the gene matches. Germline CDR1 LGHNA, CDR2 YNFKEQ. CDR3 in DNA: TGTGCCAGCACCGCAAGAGCGGGACAGGGGGCGAGGGACACTGAAGCTTTCTTT. Translation gives CASTARAGQGARDTEAFF.

The V and J genes are TRBV19 and TRBJ1-1; TRBD1 matches at 10 bases. J gave up 1 base and V 3 bases, and 5 bases lay outside the gene matches. The CDR3 covers 16 residues. Germline assignment: CDR1 LNHDA and CDR2 SQIVND (reference sequence). The CDR3 nucleotides are TGTGCCAGTAGTATTTGGACAGGGGGAGCGAACACTGAAGCTTTCTTT. The encoded protein is CASSIWTGGANTEAFF.

The chain uses TRBV7-8 and TRBJ1-1, with no clear D. Trimming pared 1 base from V and 4 bases from J, leaving 16 bases between. Looked up from germline, CDR1 is SGHVS and CDR2 is FQNEAQ. CDR3 size: 16 residues. The CDR3 sequence is CASSLGVSVTGTEAFF. CDR3 coding DNA: TGTGCCAGCAGCTTAGGGGTTTCGGTCACGGGCACTGAAGCTTTCTTT.

This chain joins TRBV5-4 and TRBJ1-2, with a tentative D call TRBD1 (6 bases). CDR1 SGHNT and CDR2 YYREEE come from the germline V gene (reference sequence). Trimming took 4 bases from V and 0 from J, leaving 10 bases between them. CDR3 length: 14 amino acids. CDR3 nucleotide sequence: TGTGCCAGCAGCATAGGACAGTCTAACTATGGCTACACCTTC. This encodes CASSIGQSNYGYTF.

In its sample, this clone was seen once. The chain recombines TRBV21-1 with TRBJ2-2; the table gives TRBD2 as D, unverified against the DNA. TRBV21-1 is shown as a pseudogene. This CDR3 has 16 residues. The CDR3 DNA is TGTGCCAGCAGTAGAGCGGTAAGAGGGTACGGCGGGGAGCTGTTTTTT. Protein sequence: CASSRAVRGYGGELFF.

CDR3 coding DNA: TGTGCCAGCAGTTCCAGGTTGGGCAATCAGCCCCAGCATTTT. As protein: CASSSRLGNQPQHF. V usage is TRBV28 and J usage is TRBJ1-5, with D unresolved. CDR3 length: 14 amino acids. The V gene's germline CDR1 is MDHEN and CDR2 SYDVKM. The V gene lost 4 bases and the J gene lost 2 bases, with 9 bases spanning the gap.

V gene TRBV24-1 combines with J gene TRBJ2-1, with 7 nucleotides matching TRBD2. V was clipped by 3 bases and J by 8 bases; unmatched bases: 12. The germline V gene encodes CDR1 KGHDR and CDR2 SFDVKD. The CDR3 sequence is 16 residues long. This CDR3 is CATSDARTRDEDEQFF. CDR3 bases: TGTGCCACCAGTGATGCCCGGACTAGGGATGAGGATGAGCAGTTCTTC.

V usage is TRBV19 and J usage is TRBJ2-7; 10 positions match TRBD2. Germline V gives CDR1 LNHDA, CDR2 SQIVND (reference sequence). The CDR3 runs to 17 residues. Losses at the gene ends were 3 bases for V and 4 bases for J; bases not matched to a gene: 12. CDR3 residues: CASSMRGRTSGLYEQYF. DNA for the CDR3: TGTGCCAGTAGTATGCGAGGTAGGACTAGCGGATTGTACGAGCAGTACTTC.

The table lists this clone with a count of one. J is TRBJ1-5 and V is TRBV19; 7 positions match TRBD1. The CDR3 spans 13 residues. The ends lost 6 bases at V and 3 bases at J; junction bases unmatched: 2. Germline values: CDR1 LNHDA, CDR2 SQIVND (reference sequence). In DNA, the CDR3 is TGTGCCAGTAGGCAGGGGGTCAATCAGCCCCAGCATTTT. Its protein is CASRQGVNQPQHF.